This TCR beta chain comes out of a study of T cell repertoires in cytomegalovirus infection (dated by TCRdb to between 2019 and 2020). Broadly, across the study: Alongside well-studied HLA-B-restricted epitopes, the peptide stimulations were aimed at recently identified HLA-C-restricted CMV epitopes, whose presentation resists viral immunomodulation. The HLA type of each donor mattered for the analysis, because public TCR beta signatures pointed to carriage of CMV infection along with the matching HLA type.

TCRdb records Illumina HiSeq 1500 as the sequencer. TCRdb took the public reads, trimmed them with fastp at Q25, ran MiXCR for clone calling and kept in-frame beta chains. One record per CDR3 amino acid sequence lists the most common genes and DNA. The sample profile shows 700,000 to 950,000 distinct CDR3 sequences; approximately 32% of them were found once. The ten largest clones represent around 12% of the sample. The CDR3, cysteine through phenylalanine, is 20 amino acids long. The sequence is cut down to CDR3 DNA, 60 bases in frame from base 1. CDR1 SGHVS and CDR2 FNYEAQ were looked up in the germline V gene. Trimming takes 5 bases off V and 0 bases off J; junction bases not matched to a gene: 16. The treatment or condition label here, explained by the study, means: in vitro stimulation with specific CMV peptide epitopes to enrich CMV-specific T cells. To note about this clonotype: Its recognized antigen is unknown. No much larger clonotype is one base removed from it; base qualities were not supplied.

General findings and caveats noted by the study authors: The ex vivo response was dominated by HLA-C-restricted CMV-specific TCR beta clonotypes, which also provided the single most frequent clonotype in two of eight donors. In both this cohort and an independent cohort of 350 to 400 donors, the cumulative frequency of public TCR beta family members distinguished carriers of CMV infection plus the relevant HLA type.

This clonotype was sampled from a human donor in good health (CMV status not recorded). Some clones in this sample may be carry-over from other donors' samples. Rearrangement joined TRBV7-6 to TRBJ2-1, with 10 bases in between that match TRBD2. Sequenced material: cultured CD8+ T cells from PBMCs, taken from culture after CMV antigen stimulation. The CDR3 protein sequence reads: CASSIPSGGPQLSSYNEQFF. The bases read TGTGCCAGCAGCATACCTAGCGGGGGCCCCCAATTAAGCTCCTACAATGAGCAGTTCTTC. The full variable domain, with segments outside the CDR3 supplied by the reference TRBV7-6 and TRBJ2-1 proteins, appears as GAGVSQSPRYKVTKRGQDVALRCDPISGHVSLYWYRQALGQGPEFLTYFNYEAQQDKSGLPNDRFSAERPEGSISTLTIQRTEQRDSAMYRCASSIPSGGPQLSSYNEQFFGPGTRLTVL.